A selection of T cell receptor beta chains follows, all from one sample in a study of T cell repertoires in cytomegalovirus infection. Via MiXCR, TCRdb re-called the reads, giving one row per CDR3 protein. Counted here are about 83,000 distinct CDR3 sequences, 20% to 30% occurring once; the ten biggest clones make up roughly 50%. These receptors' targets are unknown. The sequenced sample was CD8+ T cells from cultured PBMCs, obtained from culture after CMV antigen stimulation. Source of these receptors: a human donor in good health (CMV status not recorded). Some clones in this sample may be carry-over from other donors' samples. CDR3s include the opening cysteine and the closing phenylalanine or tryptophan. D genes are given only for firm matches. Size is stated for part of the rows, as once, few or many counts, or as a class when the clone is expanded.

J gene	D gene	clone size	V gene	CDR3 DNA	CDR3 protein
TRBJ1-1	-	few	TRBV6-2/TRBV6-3	TGTGCCAGCAGTTTCCAATGGGAGAACACTGAAGCTTTCTTT	CASSFQWENTEAFF
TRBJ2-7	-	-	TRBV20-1	TGCAGTGCTAAGGACCTAGGGGGCTCCTACGAGCAGTACTTC	CSAKDLGGSYEQYF
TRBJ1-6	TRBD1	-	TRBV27	TGTGCCAGCAGTTCCTACCTCCCGGGACAGGGGAAAGGTTCACCCCTCCACTTT	CASSSYLPGQGKGSPLHF
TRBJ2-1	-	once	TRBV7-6	TGTGCCAGCAGCTTAGTGGCAGGGTTTTACAATGAGCAGTTCTTC	CASSLVAGFYNEQFF
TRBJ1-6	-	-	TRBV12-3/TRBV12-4	TGTGCCAGCAGTGAGGCAGGAAACAATTCACCCCTCCACTTT	CASSEAGNNSPLHF
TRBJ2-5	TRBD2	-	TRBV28	TGTGCCAGCAGTCCCGGGACTAGAGACTTCCAAGAGACCCAGTACTTC	CASSPGTRDFQETQYF
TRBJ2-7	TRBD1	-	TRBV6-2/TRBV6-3	TGTGCCAGCAGTACTGGGACAGGGATGTACTACGAGCAGTACTTC	CASSTGTGMYYEQYF
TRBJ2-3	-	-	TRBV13	TGTGCCAGCAGCTTAGGCCAGGGAGTCGATGATACGCAGTATTTT	CASSLGQGVDDTQYF
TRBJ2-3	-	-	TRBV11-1	TGTGCCAGCAGCTTATTTGGGGACCCGGATACGCAGTATTTT	CASSLFGDPDTQYF
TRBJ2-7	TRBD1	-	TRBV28	TGTGCCAGCAGTTTTGGGCCGGGACAGGGCCCCTTCGAGCAGTACTTC	CASSFGPGQGPFEQYF
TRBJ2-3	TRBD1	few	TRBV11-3	TGTGCCAGCAGCTTAGAAGGGGGCCGAGGGACAGATACGCAGTATTTT	CASSLEGGRGTDTQYF
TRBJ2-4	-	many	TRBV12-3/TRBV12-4	TGTGCCAGCAGTTCGCGGGTAGCAGGAAACATTCAGTACTTC	CASSSRVAGNIQYF
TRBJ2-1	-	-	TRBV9	TGTGCCAGCAGCGTAGGGTCCAGCGGATACGACAATGAGCAGTTCTTC	CASSVGSSGYDNEQFF
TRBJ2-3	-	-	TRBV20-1	TGCAGTGCTAGACTTACATCGGATACGCAGTATTTT	CSARLTSDTQYF
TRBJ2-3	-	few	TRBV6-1	TGTGCCGTCATAGGGGAGCAGGCGGCGCAGTATTTT	CAVIGEQAAQYF
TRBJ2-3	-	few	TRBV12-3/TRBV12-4	TGTGCCAGCACCCCTTTAGGGGGGGCCGGAGATACGCAGTATTTT	CASTPLGGAGDTQYF
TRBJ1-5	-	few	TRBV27	TGTGTCAGCAGTTTATTAGGCAATCAGCCCCAGCATTTT	CVSSLLGNQPQHF
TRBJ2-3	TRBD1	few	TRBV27	TGTGCCAGCAGGAAGGGGGCGTTAGGTACGCAGTATTTT	CASRKGALGTQYF
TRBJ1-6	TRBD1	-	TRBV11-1	TGTGCCAGCAGCAGGACAGGCAACAATTCACCCCTCCACTTT	CASSRTGNNSPLHF
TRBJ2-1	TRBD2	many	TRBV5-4	TGTGCCAGCAGCGGTACTAGCGGGGGGGACAATGAGCAGTTCTTC	CASSGTSGGDNEQFF
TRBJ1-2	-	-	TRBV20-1	TGCAGTGCTAGAGCCGTGGGTAACTATGGCTACACCTTC	CSARAVGNYGYTF
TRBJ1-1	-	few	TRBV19	TGTGCCAGTAGTATAGCTTTGGACAGACTGAACACTGAAGCTTTCTTT	CASSIALDRLNTEAFF
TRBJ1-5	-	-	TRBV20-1	TGCAGTGCTGAGGGCCTCTCTGCGTCGCAGCCCCAGCATTTT	CSAEGLSASQPQHF
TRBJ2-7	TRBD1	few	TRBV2	TGTGCCAGCACCGACAGGGTCTCCTACGAGCAGTACTTC	CASTDRVSYEQYF
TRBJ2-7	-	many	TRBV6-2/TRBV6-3	TGTGCCAGCAGAAAGGCGCGGGCCAACTCCTACGAGCAGTACTTC	CASRKARANSYEQYF
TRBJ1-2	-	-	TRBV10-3	TGTGCCATCAGTGCGGCAGGGCCAGCCTATGGCTACACCTTC	CAISAAGPAYGYTF
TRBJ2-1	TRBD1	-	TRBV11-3	TGTGCCAGCAGCTTAGTTGGGGACAGCAATGAGCAGTTCTTC	CASSLVGDSNEQFF
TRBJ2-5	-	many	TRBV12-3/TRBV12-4	TGTGCCAGCAGCCCGACCGCGGGCCAAGAGACCCAGTACTTC	CASSPTAGQETQYF
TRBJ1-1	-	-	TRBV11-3	TGTGCCAGCAGCCCAACCTTTAATATAGGACACCTTGAAGCTTTCTTT	CASSPTFNIGHLEAFF
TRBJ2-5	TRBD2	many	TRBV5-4	TGTGCCAGCAGCCCCCGGACTAGCGGGAGCCCCCGGTACTTC	CASSPRTSGSPRYF